The text below deals with one TCR beta chain. Its target is unknown. These data are taken from a study of blood T cells in healthy people across ages. General study points: Across the age range, TCR beta diversity per million T cells fell in a roughly linear way. Total diversity from one million sequenced T cells was likely underestimated.

Primed by a sample-barcoded 5' primer and a J-beta primer mix, a second PCR proceeded for roughly 6 to 12 cycles. Every molecule of cDNA carried a tag from a template-switch adaptor with 12 random nucleotides. TCRdb used MiXCR to reprocess the 5' RACE reads, holding one entry per CDR3 protein. The sample includes over a million distinct CDR3 sequences, 55% to 75% of them seen just once. Isolation recovered at least 7 million PBMCs from every sample. This sequence was found in a man aged 18 to 29 in good health. Sequencing input: blood.

The CDR3 sequence: CASSRNSGGTDTQYF. CDR3 nucleotides: TGCGCCAGCAGCCGCAATAGCGGGGGAACGGATACGCAGTATTTT. V and J are TRBV4-3 and TRBJ2-3, with TRBD2 identical over 9 bases. The CDR3 length is 15 residues. Germline V gene sequence: CDR1 LGHNA, CDR2 YSLEER. J gave up 6 bases and V 4 bases, and 8 bases lay outside the gene matches.